This TCR beta chain was recorded in a study of early T cells in non-severe SARS-CoV-2 infection. There are a few counts of this clonotype. Using its own MiXCR run on the 5' RACE reads, TCRdb lists one record per CDR3 protein. Among about 58,000 distinct CDR3 sequences listed, 9.5% to 15% were seen once. This CDR3 is built from 14 residues. Germline CDR1 is KGHDR and CDR2 is SFDVKD. Trimming stripped 7 bases from V and 5 bases from J, with 16 bases between. The sequence was collected from an adult who was a healthcare worker with PCR-confirmed SARS-CoV-2 infection or an uninfected control (not recorded which). The sample comprised whole blood. This chain links TRBV24-1 with TRBJ1-1; no reliable D call. The CDR3 DNA sequence: TGTGCCACCAGCGATCCTTCTGAGGGAACTGAAGCTTTCTTT. This encodes CATSDPSEGTEAFF.